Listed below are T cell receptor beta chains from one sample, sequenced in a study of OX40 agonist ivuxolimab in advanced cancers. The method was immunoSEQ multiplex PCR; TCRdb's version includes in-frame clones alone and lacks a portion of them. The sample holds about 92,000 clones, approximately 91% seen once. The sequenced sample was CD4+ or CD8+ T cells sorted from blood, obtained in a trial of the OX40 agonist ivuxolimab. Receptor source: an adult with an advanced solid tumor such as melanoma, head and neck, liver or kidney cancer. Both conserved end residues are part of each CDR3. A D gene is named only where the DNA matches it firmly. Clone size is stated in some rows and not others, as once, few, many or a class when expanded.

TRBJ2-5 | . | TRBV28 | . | CASSTPIFKETQYF | TGTGCCAGCAGTACCCCCATTTTTAAAGAGACCCAGTACTTC
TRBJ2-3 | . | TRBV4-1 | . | CASSQGSFTDTQYF | TGCGCCAGCAGCCAAGGGTCCTTCACAGATACGCAGTATTTT
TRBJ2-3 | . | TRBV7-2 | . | CASSLKTDTQYF | TGTGCCAGCAGCTTGAAGACAGATACGCAGTATTTT
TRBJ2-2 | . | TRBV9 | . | CASSVSQGGIGELFF | TGTGCCAGCAGCGTAAGCCAGGGGGGGATCGGGGAGCTGTTTTTT
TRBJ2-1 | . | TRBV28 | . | CASSLGLAYNEQFF | TGTGCCAGCAGTTTGGGTCTAGCGTACAATGAGCAGTTCTTC
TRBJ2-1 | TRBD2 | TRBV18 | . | CASSPRGGKYNEQFF | TGTGCCAGCTCACCACGGGGGGGGAAATACAATGAGCAGTTCTTC
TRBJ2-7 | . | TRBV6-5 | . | CASSYRISYEQYF | TGTGCCAGCAGTTACAGGATCTCCTACGAGCAGTACTTC
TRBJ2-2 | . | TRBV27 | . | CASRPNGNTGELFF | TGTGCCAGCAGGCCGAATGGGAACACCGGGGAGCTGTTTTTT
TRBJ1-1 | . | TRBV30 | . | CAWMGTEAFF | TGTGCCTGGATGGGCACTGAAGCTTTCTTT
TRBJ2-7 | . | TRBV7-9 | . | CASTLLSGEQYF | TGTGCCAGCACCCTCTTGTCTGGCGAGCAGTACTTC
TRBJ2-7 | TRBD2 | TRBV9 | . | CASSVGPSGLYEQYF | TGTGCCAGCAGCGTAGGGCCTAGCGGGCTATACGAGCAGTACTTC
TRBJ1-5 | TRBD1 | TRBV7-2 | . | CASSLDRSQPQHF | TGTGCCAGCAGCTTGGACAGGTCTCAGCCCCAGCATTTT
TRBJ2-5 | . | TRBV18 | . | CASSEKWTQYF | TGTGCCAGCTCAGAGAAATGGACCCAGTACTTC
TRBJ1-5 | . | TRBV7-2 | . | CASSLGGQYQPQHF | TGTGCCAGCAGCTTAGGGGGGCAATATCAGCCCCAGCATTTT
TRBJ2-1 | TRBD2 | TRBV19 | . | CASSIWTSGSNEQFF | TGTGCCAGTAGTATATGGACTAGCGGGAGTAATGAGCAGTTCTTC
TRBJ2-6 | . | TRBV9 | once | CASSSGSGANVLTF | TGTGCCAGCAGTTCAGGGAGCGGGGCCAACGTCCTGACTTTC
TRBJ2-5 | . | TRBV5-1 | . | CASSLVDPGFQETQYF | TGCGCCAGCAGCTTGGTGGATCCGGGTTTTCAAGAGACCCAGTACTTC
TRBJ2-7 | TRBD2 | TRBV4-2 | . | CASSQGTSGNYEQYF | TGTGCCAGCAGCCAAGGGACTAGCGGGAACTACGAGCAGTACTTC
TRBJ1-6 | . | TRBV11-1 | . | CASSLVWEGGSPLHF | TGTGCCAGCAGCTTAGTTTGGGAGGGCGGTTCACCCCTCCACTTT
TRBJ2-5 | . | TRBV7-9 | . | CASSLAGGRETQYF | TGTGCCAGCAGCTTAGCGGGAGGACGCGAGACCCAGTACTTC
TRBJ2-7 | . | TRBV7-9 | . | CASSLEQGGSYEQYF | TGTGCCAGCAGCTTAGAACAGGGCGGCTCCTACGAGCAGTACTTC
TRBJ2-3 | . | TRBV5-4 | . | CASSFGWGRLDTQYF | TGTGCCAGCAGCTTCGGGTGGGGGCGCTTGGATACGCAGTATTTT
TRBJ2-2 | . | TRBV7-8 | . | CASSTGQYTGELFF | TGTGCCAGCAGCACCGGACAGTACACCGGGGAGCTGTTTTTT
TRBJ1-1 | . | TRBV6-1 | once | CASTLDRLNTEAFF | TGTGCCAGCACCCTGGACAGATTGAACACTGAAGCTTTCTTT
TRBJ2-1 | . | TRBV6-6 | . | CASSYSRSGGNNEQFF | TGTGCCAGCAGTTACTCGCGTAGTGGGGGAAACAATGAGCAGTTCTTC